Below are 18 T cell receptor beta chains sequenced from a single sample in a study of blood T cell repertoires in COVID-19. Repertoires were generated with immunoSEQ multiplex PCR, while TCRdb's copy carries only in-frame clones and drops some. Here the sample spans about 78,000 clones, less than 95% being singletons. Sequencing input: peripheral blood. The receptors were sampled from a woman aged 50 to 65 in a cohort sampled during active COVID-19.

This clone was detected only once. The CDR3 spells CASSLLLDRYGANVLTF. As DNA, the CDR3 is TGTGCCAGCAGTTTACTCTTAGACAGATACGGGGCCAACGTCCTGACTTTC. The genes are TRBV28 and TRBJ2-6; D is perhaps TRBD1 (5 bases). This CDR3 spans 17 amino acids. V dropped 2 bases and J dropped 4 bases, with 15 bases sitting between them. In germline, CDR1 is MDHEN, CDR2 SYDVKM.

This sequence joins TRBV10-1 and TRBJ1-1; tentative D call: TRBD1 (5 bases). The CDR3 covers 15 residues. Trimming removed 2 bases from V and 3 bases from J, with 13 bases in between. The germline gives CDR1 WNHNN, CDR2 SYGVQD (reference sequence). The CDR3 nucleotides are TGCGCCAGCAGTGAGGGAAAGGGGAAGGACACTGAAGCTTTCTTT. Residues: CASSEGKGKDTEAFF.

CDR3 residues: CASSPFRGFATNEKLFF. DNA for the CDR3: TGTGCCAGCTCACCATTTAGAGGGTTTGCAACTAATGAAAAACTGTTTTTT. The chain recombines TRBV18 with TRBJ1-4, with D unclear. The germline gives CDR1 KGHSH, CDR2 LQKENI. CDR3 length: 17 residues. Trimming removed 2 bases at V and 0 bases at J, with 13 bases between. The complete variable domain, with remaining parts taken from reference TRBV18 and TRBJ1-4, reads NAGVMQNPRHLVRRRGQEARLRCSPMKGHSHVYWYRQLPEEGLKFMVYLQKENIIDESGMPKERFSAEFPKEGPSILRIQQVVRGDSAAYFCASSPFRGFATNEKLFFGSGTQLSVL.

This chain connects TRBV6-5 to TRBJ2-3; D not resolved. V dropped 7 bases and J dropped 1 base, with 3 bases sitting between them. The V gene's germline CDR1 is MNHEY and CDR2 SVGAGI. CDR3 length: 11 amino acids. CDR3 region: CASTRTDTQYF. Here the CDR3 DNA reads TGTGCCAGCACTCGCACAGATACGCAGTATTTT.

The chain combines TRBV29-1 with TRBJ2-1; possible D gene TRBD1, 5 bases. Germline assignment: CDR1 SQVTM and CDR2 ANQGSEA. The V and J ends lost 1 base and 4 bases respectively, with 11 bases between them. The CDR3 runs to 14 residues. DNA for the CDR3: TGCAGCGTTGAAGTAGAGACAGTTTACAATGAGCAGTTCTTC. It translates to CSVEVETVYNEQFF.

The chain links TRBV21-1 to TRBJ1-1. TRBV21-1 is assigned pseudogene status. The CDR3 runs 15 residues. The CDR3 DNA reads TGTGCCAGCACCTTGGGCGGGGCTATGAACACTGAAGCTTTCTTT. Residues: CASTLGGAMNTEAFF.

This chain's CDR3 is CASSAGGRETDTQYF. In nucleotides, the CDR3 is TGTGCCAGTAGTGCCGGGGGGCGGGAGACAGATACGCAGTATTTT. The rearrangement uses TRBV19 and TRBJ2-3; D is perhaps TRBD2 (7 bases). V shed 5 bases and J shed 3 bases, with 15 bases lying between them. The germline gives CDR1 LNHDA, CDR2 SQIVND (reference sequence). The CDR3 spans 15 residues.

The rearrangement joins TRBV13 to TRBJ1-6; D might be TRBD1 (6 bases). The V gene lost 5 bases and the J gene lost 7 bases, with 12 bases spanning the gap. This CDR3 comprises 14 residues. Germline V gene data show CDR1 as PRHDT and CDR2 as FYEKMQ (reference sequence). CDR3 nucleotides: TGTGCCAGCAGCCCAAGACAGGCGAATTCACCCCTCCACTTT. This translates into CASSPRQANSPLHF.

The CDR3 DNA reads as TGTGCCAGCAGTCGGACAGGGGTGGGCACTGAAAAACTGTTTTTT. Translated, it gives CASSRTGVGTEKLFF. The V gene is TRBV28, the J gene TRBJ1-4, with 9 bases matching TRBD1. The V segment lost 5 bases and the J segment 7 bases; nucleotides outside the gene matches: 8. Germline V gives CDR1 MDHEN, CDR2 SYDVKM. There are 15 residues in the CDR3.

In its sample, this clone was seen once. The CDR3 coding sequence is TGTGCCAGCAGCCAAAGAGAAGGGGCAGATACGCAGTATTTT. Translating it yields CASSQREGADTQYF. The V and J genes are TRBV3-1 (or the pseudogene TRBV3-2) and TRBJ2-3, with D possibly matching TRBD1 (5 bases). The CDR3 runs to 14 residues. CDR1 and CDR2 from the germline V gene are LGHDT and YNNKEL (reference sequence). The V and J ends lost 2 bases and 4 bases respectively, with 10 bases between them.

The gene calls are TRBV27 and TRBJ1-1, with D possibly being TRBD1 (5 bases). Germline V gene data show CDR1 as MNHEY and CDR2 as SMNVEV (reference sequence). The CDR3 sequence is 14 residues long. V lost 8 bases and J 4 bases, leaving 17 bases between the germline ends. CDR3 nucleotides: TGTGCCAGCCGAACTTTGGGGGGGGGCACTGAAGCTTTCTTT. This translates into CASRTLGGGTEAFF.

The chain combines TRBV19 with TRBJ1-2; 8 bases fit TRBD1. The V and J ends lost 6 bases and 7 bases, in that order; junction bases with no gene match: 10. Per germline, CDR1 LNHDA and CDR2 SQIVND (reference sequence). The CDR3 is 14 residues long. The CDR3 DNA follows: TGTGCCAGTAGCTGGGACAGGTTAATAGGTGGCTACACCTTC. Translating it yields CASSWDRLIGGYTF.

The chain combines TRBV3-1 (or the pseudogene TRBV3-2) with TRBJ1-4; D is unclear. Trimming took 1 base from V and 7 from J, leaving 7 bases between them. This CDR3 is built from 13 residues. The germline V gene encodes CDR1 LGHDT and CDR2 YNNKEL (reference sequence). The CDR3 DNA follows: TGTGCCAGCAGCCAAGCGTGGAGTGAAAAACTGTTTTTT. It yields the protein CASSQAWSEKLFF.

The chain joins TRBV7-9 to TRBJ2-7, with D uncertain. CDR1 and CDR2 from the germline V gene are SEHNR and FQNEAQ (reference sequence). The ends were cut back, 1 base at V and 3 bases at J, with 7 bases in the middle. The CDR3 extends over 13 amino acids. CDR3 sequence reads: CASSLGPDYEQYF. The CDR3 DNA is TGTGCCAGCAGCTTAGGTCCAGACTACGAGCAGTACTTC.

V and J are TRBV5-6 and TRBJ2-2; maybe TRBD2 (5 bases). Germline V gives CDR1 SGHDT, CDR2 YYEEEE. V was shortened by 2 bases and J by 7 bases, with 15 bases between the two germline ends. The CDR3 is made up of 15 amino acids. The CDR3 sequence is CASSLGQIGGGELFF. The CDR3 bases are TGTGCCAGCAGCTTAGGGCAGATCGGAGGCGGGGAGCTGTTTTTT. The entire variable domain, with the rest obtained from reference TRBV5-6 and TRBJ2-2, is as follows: DAGVTQSPTHLIKTRGQQVTLRCSPKSGHDTVSWYQQALGQGPQFIFQYYEEEERQRGNFPDRFSGHQFPNYSSELNVNALLLGDSALYLCASSLGQIGGGELFFGEGSRLTVL.

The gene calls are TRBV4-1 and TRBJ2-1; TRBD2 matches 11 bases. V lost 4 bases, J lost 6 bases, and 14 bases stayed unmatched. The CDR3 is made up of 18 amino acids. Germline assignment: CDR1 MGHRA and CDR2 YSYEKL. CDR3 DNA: TGCGCCAGCAGCCTCTCGTCTCGTCTAGCGGGAGGCCTCAATGAGCAGTTCTTC. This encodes CASSLSSRLAGGLNEQFF.

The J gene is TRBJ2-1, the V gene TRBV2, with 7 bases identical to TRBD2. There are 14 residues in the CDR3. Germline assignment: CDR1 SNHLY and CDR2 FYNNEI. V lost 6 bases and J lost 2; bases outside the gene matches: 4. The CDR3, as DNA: TGTGCCAGCAGGGGGGGGAATCCCTACAATGAGCAGTTCTTC. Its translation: CASRGGNPYNEQFF.

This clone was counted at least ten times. Here the CDR3 DNA reads TGTGCCAGCACCGGAGACAGAGTAACCGGGGAGCTGTTTTTT. Translated, it gives CASTGDRVTGELFF. The J gene is TRBJ2-2, the V gene TRBV6-5; TRBD1 might be the D (5 bases). Germline V lookup: CDR1 MNHEY, CDR2 SVGAGI. CDR3 size: 14 residues. The V and J ends lost 7 bases and 5 bases respectively, with 14 bases between them.